This T cell receptor beta chain was obtained from a study of blood T cells in healthy people across ages. Every sample had a minimum of 7 million PBMCs isolated. Of note for this clonotype: What it binds is unknown.

The CDR3 is made up of 14 amino acids. V was pared by 5 bases and J by 2 bases, with 14 bases between. Per the germline V gene, CDR1 is SGHRS and CDR2 is YFSETQ. Together with a sample-barcoded 5' primer, a J-beta primer mix was included in a second PCR lasting about 7 to 11 cycles. TCRdb reanalysed the 5' RACE reads using MiXCR and keeps one entry per CDR3 protein. The table shows fewer than 2,000,000 distinct CDR3 sequences, with 34% occurring only once. Findings and caveats of the study: Strong correlation linked observed beta diversity and percent naive T cells. Donor CMV infection status was unknown, possibly confounding age-related changes in expanded clonotypes.

J is TRBJ2-7 and V is TRBV5-1; a possible D gene is TRBD2 (6 bases). This clonotype was sampled from a woman in her 30s in good health. Sequencing was performed on blood. The CDR3 here is CASRTQAGTYEQYF. The CDR3 nucleotides read TGCGCCAGCAGAACCCAAGCGGGTACCTACGAGCAGTACTTC.